These T cell receptor beta chains were read from a single sample in a study of shared T cell receptors in the human thymus. Libraries were prepared by immunoSEQ multiplex PCR; TCRdb keeps only in-frame clonotypes and omits some of them. The repertoire holds 550,000 to 800,000 clones, with around 85% as singletons. These same records also appear under a second study, on human thymus T cells.

The sequencing sample was made of thymocytes. These receptor sequences come from a girl under three years old with a congenital heart defect. The CDR3 runs from the conserved cysteine through the conserved F or W. D genes are given only for firm matches. Clone size is not always given. Where it is, it says once, few, many or a class for expanded clones.

DNA: TGTGCCTGGAGTGCTGGGACAGCGAACACCGGGGAGCTGTTTTTT
CDR3: CAWSAGTANTGELFF
size: NA
J: TRBJ2-2
V: TRBV30
D: TRBD1

DNA: TGCGCCAGCAGCTTGGACTATCTGACCCACGAGCAGTACTTC
CDR3: CASSLDYLTHEQYF
size: NA
J: TRBJ2-7
V: TRBV5-1
D: NA

DNA: TGTGCCAGCAGTGTCCACAGGGGGCCGTCGGAAAAACTGTTTTTT
CDR3: CASSVHRGPSEKLFF
size: few
J: TRBJ1-4
V: TRBV6-1
D: TRBD1

DNA: TGCGCCAGCACCGTAGACAGGGGGCATTATAATTCACCCCTCCACTTT
CDR3: CASTVDRGHYNSPLHF
size: NA
J: TRBJ1-6
V: TRBV5-1
D: TRBD1

DNA: TGTGCCTGGCAAGCTGCCCGAGGGGGTGCGAGGAACGAGCAGTACTTC
CDR3: CAWQAARGGARNEQYF
size: NA
J: TRBJ2-7
V: TRBV30
D: NA

DNA: TGTGCCAGCATTCTCTCAAAAGCACAGGGTGTGGAGACCCAGTACTTC
CDR3: CASILSKAQGVETQYF
size: NA
J: TRBJ2-5
V: TRBV7-8
D: NA

DNA: TGTGCCAGCAGCTTAAGTCACCGGGCTAGCGGGGGGGCCATAAGTGAGCAGTTCTTC
CDR3: CASSLSHRASGGAISEQFF
size: NA
J: TRBJ2-1
V: TRBV7-7
D: TRBD2

DNA: TGCGCCAGCAGCTTGGGGGACAGGGGGATGTACAACTATGGCTACACCTTC
CDR3: CASSLGDRGMYNYGYTF
size: NA
J: TRBJ1-2
V: TRBV5-1
D: TRBD1

DNA: TGCGCCAGCGCCGGAGGGCCGGGGGGGCCTGATTACAATGAGCAGTTCTTC
CDR3: CASAGGPGGPDYNEQFF
size: NA
J: TRBJ2-1
V: TRBV10-1
D: TRBD2

DNA: TGTGCCTGGACCGTAGGGGGCCAGCAGGGGGCAAGGACTGGGGCCAACGTCCTGACTTTC
CDR3: CAWTVGGQQGARTGANVLTF
size: few
J: TRBJ2-6
V: TRBV30
D: TRBD1

DNA: TGTGCTAGTGGTTTTCCCCTCGGGGATACGCAGTATTTT
CDR3: CASGFPLGDTQYF
size: NA
J: TRBJ2-3
V: TRBV12-5
D: NA

DNA: TGTGCCAGCAGTTACTCGAGGGGGGGGGATGGCTACACCTTC
CDR3: CASSYSRGGDGYTF
size: NA
J: TRBJ1-2
V: TRBV6-5
D: NA

DNA: TGTGCCAGCAGGACAGGGCTTCTCGGTGGCTACACCTTC
CDR3: CASRTGLLGGYTF
size: NA
J: TRBJ1-2
V: TRBV2
D: TRBD1

DNA: TGTGCCAGCACCCTAGCTGGGGGAGGGCTTGACACCGGGGAGCTGTTTTTT
CDR3: CASTLAGGGLDTGELFF
size: NA
J: TRBJ2-2
V: TRBV7-6
D: TRBD2

DNA: TGTGCCAGCAGCCACATCTTCCGGCTGGGGGGGAAGTCCGGGGAGCTGTTTTTT
CDR3: CASSHIFRLGGKSGELFF
size: once
J: TRBJ2-2
V: TRBV28
D: TRBD2

DNA: TGTGCCAGCAGTTTAAGTGCGGGGACAGGGCATGGCTACACCTTC
CDR3: CASSLSAGTGHGYTF
size: NA
J: TRBJ1-2
V: TRBV27
D: TRBD1

DNA: TGCGCCAGCAGCGAGGGGGGGACGGACGATACGCAGTATTTT
CDR3: CASSEGGTDDTQYF
size: NA
J: TRBJ2-3
V: TRBV5-1
D: NA

DNA: TGCAGCGTTGAAGAAGGCCCAAACGAGGGTTGGGGTGGCTACACCTTC
CDR3: CSVEEGPNEGWGGYTF
size: NA
J: TRBJ1-2
V: TRBV29-1
D: NA

DNA: TGCGCCAGCAGCCCAGGGGACGGCATGCGCTATAATGAAAAACTGTTTTTT
CDR3: CASSPGDGMRYNEKLFF
size: NA
J: TRBJ1-4
V: TRBV5-1
D: NA

DNA: TGCGCCAGCAGCCAAGATGAGGGCCAAGACCAGCCCAACTATGGCTACACCTTC
CDR3: CASSQDEGQDQPNYGYTF
size: NA
J: TRBJ1-2
V: TRBV4-3
D: NA

DNA: TGTGCCAGCAGTGTAAAGAGGACAGGGGAGGTTTCACCCCTCCACTTT
CDR3: CASSVKRTGEVSPLHF
size: NA
J: TRBJ1-6
V: TRBV2
D: TRBD1

DNA: TGTGCCAGCAGCTTAGATCTGGTCACAGGTTCTGGAAACACCATATATTTT
CDR3: CASSLDLVTGSGNTIYF
size: NA
J: TRBJ1-3
V: TRBV11-2
D: NA

DNA: TGTGCCAGCAGTTACCGCCCGGGACAAATGGATGGCTACACCTTC
CDR3: CASSYRPGQMDGYTF
size: NA
J: TRBJ1-2
V: TRBV6-6
D: NA

DNA: TGTGCCAGCAGCGGACGGACAGGGCAGTTCTCCTTGAACACTGAAGCTTTCTTT
CDR3: CASSGRTGQFSLNTEAFF
size: NA
J: TRBJ1-1
V: TRBV7-8
D: TRBD1

DNA: TGTGCCAGCAGTACCTACAGGGGATCCTACGAGCAGTACTTC
CDR3: CASSTYRGSYEQYF
size: NA
J: TRBJ2-7
V: TRBV27
D: TRBD1

DNA: TGTGCCAGCACCCACGCGGCTACGACCGGGGAGCTGTTTTTT
CDR3: CASTHAATTGELFF
size: NA
J: TRBJ2-2
V: TRBV5-6
D: NA

DNA: TGCGCCAGCAGCTTGTTTCGAGCGGAATGCACAGATACGCAGTATTTT
CDR3: CASSLFRAECTDTQYF
size: NA
J: TRBJ2-3
V: TRBV5-1
D: NA

DNA: TGTGCCAGCTCACCAACGGACAGGTTGCTCCGCAGCTCCTATAATTCACCCCTCCACTTT
CDR3: CASSPTDRLLRSSYNSPLHF
size: NA
J: TRBJ1-6
V: TRBV18
D: TRBD1

DNA: TGTGCCAGCAGCTTAGCCCTTGAGGGGGGGCGGTACAATGAGCAGTTCTTC
CDR3: CASSLALEGGRYNEQFF
size: NA
J: TRBJ2-1
V: TRBV7-2
D: NA

DNA: TGTGCCAGCAGCTTAGGGACAGACAAGCCCCAGCATTTT
CDR3: CASSLGTDKPQHF
size: NA
J: TRBJ1-5
V: TRBV7-8
D: NA

DNA: TGTGCCAGCAGTAAGGGTCGACAGGGGGGGACTAGAGAGCAGTACTTC
CDR3: CASSKGRQGGTREQYF
size: NA
J: TRBJ2-7
V: TRBV28
D: NA

DNA: TGTGCCAGCAGCCCCGGGGTGATGGACTATGGCTACACCTTC
CDR3: CASSPGVMDYGYTF
size: NA
J: TRBJ1-2
V: TRBV9
D: NA

DNA: TGCGCCAGCAGCCAAGGGGGGACTAGTCGGGCGGGGAAGCTGTTTTTT
CDR3: CASSQGGTSRAGKLFF
size: NA
J: TRBJ2-2
V: TRBV4-3
D: TRBD2

DNA: TGTGCCAGCAGTGAATCGGGGACTAGAAGAGACGAGACCCAGTACTTC
CDR3: CASSESGTRRDETQYF
size: NA
J: TRBJ2-5
V: TRBV25-1
D: TRBD2

DNA: TGTGCTAGCAGCTTATCGGGACAGGGGGGGATGGATAATTCACCCCTCCACTTT
CDR3: CASSLSGQGGMDNSPLHF
size: NA
J: TRBJ1-6
V: TRBV7-7
D: TRBD1

DNA: TGCGCCAGCAGCCCTAGGGACAGGGGGCGTAACTATGGCTACACCTTC
CDR3: CASSPRDRGRNYGYTF
size: NA
J: TRBJ1-2
V: TRBV5-1
D: TRBD1